One sample yielded the 3 T cell receptor beta chains listed below, sequenced in a study of cytomegalovirus exposure and HLA in healthy donors. 13 Jbeta primers and 60 Vbeta primers were used for the PCR. TCRdb keeps only in-frame clones here, not all; method: immunoSEQ multiplex PCR. The sample lists about 130,000 clones; about two thirds were seen once. The sequenced material came from PBMCs. Source of these receptors: a man aged 35 to 55 in good health and CMV-seropositive.

The rearrangement uses TRBV7-9 and TRBJ2-7; 8 bases fit TRBD2. The length of the CDR3 is 15 residues. CDR1 and CDR2 from the germline V gene are SEHNR and FQNEAQ (reference sequence). V shed 2 bases and J 5 bases; nucleotides not matched to a gene: 8. The CDR3 DNA reads TGTGCCAGCAGCTTATCTCGGGAGGGGCGGCACGAGCAGTACTTC. It encodes CASSLSREGRHEQYF. The full variable domain, its missing parts supplied by reference TRBV7-9 and TRBJ2-7, is DTGVSQNPRHKITKRGQNVTFRCDPISEHNRLYWYRQTLGQGPEFLTYFQNEAQLEKSRLLSDRFSAERPKGSFSTLEIQRTEQGDSAMYLCASSLSREGRHEQYFGPGTRLTVT.

The rearrangement links TRBV7-2 to TRBJ2-1, with 14 bases fitting TRBD2. Looked up from germline, CDR1 is SGHTA and CDR2 is FQGNSA. The junction had 9 bases not matched to a gene; V was cut back by 4 bases and J by 13 bases. The CDR3 runs to 15 residues. CDR3 protein: CASSSSLGTSGSQFF. The CDR3 coding sequence is TGTGCCAGCAGCTCCTCCTTAGGGACTAGCGGGAGTCAGTTCTTC.

This chain connects TRBV6-4 to TRBJ1-1; no clear D gene. The CDR3 is 13 residues long. Germline V lookup: CDR1 MRHNA, CDR2 SNTAGT. V gave up 5 bases and J gave up 4 bases, with 11 bases separating them. CDR3 region: CASSNREGTEAFF. CDR3 bases: TGTGCCAGCAGTAATAGGGAGGGCACTGAAGCTTTCTTT.